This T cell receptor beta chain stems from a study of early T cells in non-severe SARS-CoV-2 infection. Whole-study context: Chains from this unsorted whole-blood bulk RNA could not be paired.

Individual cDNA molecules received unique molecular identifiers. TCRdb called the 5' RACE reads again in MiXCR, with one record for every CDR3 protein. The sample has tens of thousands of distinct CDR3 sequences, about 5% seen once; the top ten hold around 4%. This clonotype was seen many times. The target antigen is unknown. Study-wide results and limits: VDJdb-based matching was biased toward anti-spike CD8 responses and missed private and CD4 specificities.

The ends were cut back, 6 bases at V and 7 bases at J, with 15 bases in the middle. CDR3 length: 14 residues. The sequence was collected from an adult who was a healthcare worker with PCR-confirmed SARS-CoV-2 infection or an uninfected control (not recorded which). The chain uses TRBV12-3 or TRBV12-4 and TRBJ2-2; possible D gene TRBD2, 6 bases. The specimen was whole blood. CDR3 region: CASSRDSGLGELFF. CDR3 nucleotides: TGTGCCAGCAGCCGGGATAGCGGTCTCGGGGAGCTGTTTTTT.